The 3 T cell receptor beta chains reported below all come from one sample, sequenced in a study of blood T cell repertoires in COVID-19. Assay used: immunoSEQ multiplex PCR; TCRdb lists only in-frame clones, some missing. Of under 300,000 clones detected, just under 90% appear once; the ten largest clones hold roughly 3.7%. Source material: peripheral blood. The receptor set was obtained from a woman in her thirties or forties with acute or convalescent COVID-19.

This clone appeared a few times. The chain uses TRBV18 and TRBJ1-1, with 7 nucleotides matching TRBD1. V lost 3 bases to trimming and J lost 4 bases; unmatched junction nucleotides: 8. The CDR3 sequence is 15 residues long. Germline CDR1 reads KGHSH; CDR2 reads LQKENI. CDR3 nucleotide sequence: TGTGCCAGCTCACCGATGACAGGGAAGGGCACTGAAGCTTTCTTT. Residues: CASSPMTGKGTEAFF.

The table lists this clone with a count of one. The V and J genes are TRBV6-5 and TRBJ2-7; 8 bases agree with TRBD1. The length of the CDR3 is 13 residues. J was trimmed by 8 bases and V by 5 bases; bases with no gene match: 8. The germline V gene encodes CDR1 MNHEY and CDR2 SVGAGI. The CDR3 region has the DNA TGTGCCAGCAGTCGCCAGCAGGGGGCCAAGCAGTACGTC. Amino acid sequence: CASSRQQGAKQYV.

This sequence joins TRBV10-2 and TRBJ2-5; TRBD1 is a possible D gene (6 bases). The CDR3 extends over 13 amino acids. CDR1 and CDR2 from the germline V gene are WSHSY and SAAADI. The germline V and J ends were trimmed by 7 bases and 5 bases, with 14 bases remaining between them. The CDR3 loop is CASKTGGGETQYF. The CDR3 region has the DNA TGCGCCAGCAAGACAGGCGGTGGGGAGACCCAGTACTTC.